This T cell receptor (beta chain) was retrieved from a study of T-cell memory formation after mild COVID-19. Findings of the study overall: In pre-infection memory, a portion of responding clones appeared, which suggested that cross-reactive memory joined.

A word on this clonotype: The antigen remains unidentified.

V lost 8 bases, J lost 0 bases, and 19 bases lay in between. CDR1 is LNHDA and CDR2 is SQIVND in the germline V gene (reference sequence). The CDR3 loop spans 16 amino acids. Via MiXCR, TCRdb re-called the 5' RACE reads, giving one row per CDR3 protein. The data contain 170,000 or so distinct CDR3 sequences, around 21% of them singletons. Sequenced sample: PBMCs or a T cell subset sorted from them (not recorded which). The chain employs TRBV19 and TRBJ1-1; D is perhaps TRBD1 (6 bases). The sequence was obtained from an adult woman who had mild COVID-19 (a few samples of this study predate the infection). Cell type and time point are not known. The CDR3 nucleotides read TGTGCCAGTTCCGGACAGACGACGTGGATGAACACTGAAGCTTTCTTT. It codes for CASSGQTTWMNTEAFF. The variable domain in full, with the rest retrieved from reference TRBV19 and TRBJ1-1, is DGGITQSPKYLFRKEGQNVTLSCEQNLNHDAMYWYRQDPGQGLRLIYYSQIVNDFQKGDIAEGYSVSREKKESFPLTVTSAQKNPTAFYLCASSGQTTWMNTEAFFGQGTRLTVV.